Shown below are 20 T cell receptor beta chains from a single sample sequenced in a study of blood T cell repertoires in COVID-19. This table comes from immunoSEQ multiplex PCR, and its TCRdb copy is limited to in-frame clones, with some not included. The repertoire includes fewer than 350,000 clones, 87% of them detected once, and less than 9.5% sits in the top ten. Sequenced sample: peripheral blood. These receptors were taken from a woman between 50 and 59 years old who had recovered from COVID-19.

The chain joins TRBV7-9 to TRBJ1-1, with unresolved D. The CDR3 extends over 14 amino acids. Germline V gene data show CDR1 as SEHNR and CDR2 as FQNEAQ (reference sequence). Trimming removed 1 base at V and 5 bases at J, with 11 bases between. CDR3 DNA sequence: TGTGCCAGCAGCTTAGGCGAAGCCTTTACTGAAGCTTTCTTT. Protein: CASSLGEAFTEAFF.

This sequence joins TRBV4-3 and TRBJ2-3, with TRBD2 matching over 10 bases. Germline V gene lookup returns CDR1 LGHNA and CDR2 YSLEER. The ends lost 5 bases at V and 1 base at J; junction bases unmatched: 6. The CDR3 sequence is 16 residues long. As DNA, the CDR3 is TGCGCCAGCAGCAGGTCCGGGACTAGCGGCACAGATACGCAGTATTTT. It codes for CASSRSGTSGTDTQYF.

The CDR3 loop is CASSQGYTQYF. The CDR3 DNA follows: TGTGCCAGCAGTCAGGGGTATACGCAGTATTTT. V gene TRBV27 combines with J gene TRBJ2-3, with D perhaps TRBD1 (6 bases). Germline V CDR1 and CDR2: MNHEY, SMNVEV (reference sequence). V was cut by 5 bases and J by 7 bases, with 7 bases left in between. This CDR3 is 11 amino acids long.

The V gene is TRBV5-1, the J gene TRBJ2-5; 8 bases align to TRBD2. Unmatched junction bases numbered 4, after V lost 0 bases and J lost 3 bases. The germline V gene has CDR1 SGHRS and CDR2 YFSETQ. CDR3 length equals 15 residues. The CDR3 sequence is CASSLGLAREETQYF. For the CDR3, the DNA is TGCGCCAGCAGCTTGGGACTAGCGCGGGAAGAGACCCAGTACTTC.

The V and J genes are TRBV18 and TRBJ2-5; 7 bases align to TRBD1. V lost 5 bases to trimming and J lost 2 bases; unmatched junction nucleotides: 8. The CDR3 runs to 15 residues. Germline V gene data show CDR1 as KGHSH and CDR2 as LQKENI. CDR3 sequence: CASSTAKGQQETQYF. CDR3 DNA sequence: TGTGCCAGCTCAACGGCTAAGGGACAGCAAGAGACCCAGTACTTC.

Worth noting for this clone: At one end, the junction sequence differs from germline, possibly due to a read error. The chain is built from TRBV15 and TRBJ2-1, with TRBD2 matching 8 bases. The CDR3 contains 15 residues. Germline values: CDR1 LNHNV, CDR2 YYDKDF (reference sequence). The DNA for the CDR3 is TGTGCCACCAGAAGAGAGGGACTAGAGTTAGGTGAGCAGTTCTTC. This sequence encodes CATRREGLELGEQFF.

The CDR3, as DNA: TGTGCTAGTGGTCCTAGCGGGAGCAACACCGGGGAGCTGTTTTTT. This gives the protein CASGPSGSNTGELFF. The chain combines TRBV12-5 with TRBJ2-2; 10 bases align to TRBD2. The V gene end was trimmed by 5 bases and the J gene end by 2 bases; junction bases not matched to a gene: 2. The V gene's germline CDR1 is LGHNT and CDR2 FRNRAP. The CDR3 totals 15 residues. The variable domain in full, completed from reference TRBV12-5 and TRBJ2-2, reads DARVTQTPRHKVTEMGQEVTMRCQPILGHNTVFWYRQTMMQGLELLAYFRNRAPLDDSGMPKDRFSAEMPDATLATLKIQPSEPRDSAVYFCASGPSGSNTGELFFGEGSRLTVL.

This chain links TRBV30 with TRBJ2-1; 8 bases align to TRBD1. V dropped 4 bases and J dropped 2; count of bases not matched to a gene: 10. CDR1 and CDR2 from the germline V gene are GTSNPN and SVGIG (reference sequence). The CDR3 contains 16 residues. CDR3 nucleotides: TGTGCCTGGATTCTAATTCGGGGACAGGCCTACAATGAGCAGTTCTTC. It codes for CAWILIRGQAYNEQFF. Full variable domain (outside the CDR3, taken from reference TRBV30 and TRBJ2-1): SQTIHQWPATLVQPVGSPLSLECTVEGTSNPNLYWYRQAAGRGLQLLFYSVGIGQISSEVPQNLSASRPQDRQFILSSKKLLLSDSGFYLCAWILIRGQAYNEQFFGPGTRLTVL.

In regard to this clone: Other DNA sequences in this specimen translate into the identical CDR3. The J gene is TRBJ2-7, the V gene TRBV5-4; D not certain. Trimming left V 2 bases short and J 3 bases short, with 6 bases between. Germline CDR1 SGHNT, CDR2 YYREEE (reference sequence). This CDR3 region has 12 residues. In nucleotides, the CDR3 is TGTGCCAGCAGCTTTTCCAGCTACGAGCAGTACTTC. It codes for CASSFSSYEQYF.

This chain uses TRBV12-3 or TRBV12-4 with TRBJ1-1, with 11 bases aligning to TRBD1. The CDR3 is made up of 13 amino acids. V lost 8 bases, J lost 1 base, and 0 bases stayed unmatched. The CDR3 region is CASGTGGNTEAFF. The CDR3 bases are TGTGCCAGCGGGACAGGGGGGAACACTGAAGCTTTCTTT.

This chain uses TRBV15 with TRBJ1-3, with unresolved D. This CDR3 comprises 15 residues. Germline loops: CDR1 LNHNV, CDR2 YYDKDF (reference sequence). V lost 3 bases and J 0 bases, leaving 9 bases between the germline ends. In nucleotides, the CDR3 is TGTGCCACCAGCAGTCGCGGAGACTCTGGAAACACCATATATTTT. It specifies CATSSRGDSGNTIYF.

V usage is TRBV30 and J usage is TRBJ1-2; TRBD1 might be the D (6 bases). Trimming took off 3 bases at V and 4 bases at J, with 15 bases between the two ends. The CDR3 extends over 14 amino acids. Per germline, CDR1 GTSNPN and CDR2 SVGIG (reference sequence). CDR3 DNA sequence: TGTGCCTGGAGCCACCTCGACAGGAGCTATGGCTACACCTTC. Amino acid sequence: CAWSHLDRSYGYTF. Filled out from reference TRBV30 and TRBJ1-2, the complete variable domain reads SQTIHQWPATLVQPVGSPLSLECTVEGTSNPNLYWYRQAAGRGLQLLFYSVGIGQISSEVPQNLSASRPQDRQFILSSKKLLLSDSGFYLCAWSHLDRSYGYTFGSGTRLTVV.

The chain employs TRBV19 and TRBJ1-5, with 12 positions matching TRBD1. Unmatched junction bases numbered 10, after V lost 0 bases and J lost 1 base. Per germline, CDR1 LNHDA and CDR2 SQIVND (reference sequence). The CDR3 is made up of 20 amino acids. In DNA form, the CDR3 reads TGTGCCAGTAGTATAGATCCGGGGGACAGGGGGCGAAGAAGCAATCAGCCCCAGCATTTT. This translates into CASSIDPGDRGRRSNQPQHF.

This chain connects TRBV30 to TRBJ2-7, with 7 bases matching TRBD2. The CDR3 spans 18 residues. Germline trimming cut 2 bases from V and 1 base from J; bases unmatched to any gene: 17. Germline CDR1 and CDR2: GTSNPN and SVGIG (reference sequence). The CDR3 protein is CAWSTQYRGPGRSYEQYF. The CDR3 DNA reads TGTGCCTGGAGTACGCAATACCGGGGACCCGGGAGGTCCTACGAGCAGTACTTC.

The chain recombines TRBV5-6 with TRBJ2-7; D is unclear. CDR3 length: 13 amino acids. The V gene's germline CDR1 is SGHDT and CDR2 YYEEEE. Trimming removed 0 bases from V and 7 bases from J, with 11 bases in between. The DNA of the CDR3 is TGTGCCAGCAGCTTGGACAGCAGTGCTGAGCAGTACTTC. Translating it yields CASSLDSSAEQYF.

This clone was observed a handful of times. This chain connects TRBV5-1 to TRBJ2-7; perhaps TRBD1 as D (6 bases). CDR1 is SGHRS and CDR2 is YFSETQ in the germline V gene. With 2 bases removed from V and 7 bases from J, the gap between germline ends came to 19 bases. The CDR3 is 15 residues long. CDR3 sequence reads: CASSFRVRGQEEQYF. The DNA of the CDR3 is TGCGCCAGCAGCTTCCGGGTCAGGGGTCAAGAGGAGCAGTACTTC. Variable domain in full (rest from reference TRBV5-1 and TRBJ2-7): KAGVTQTPRYLIKTRGQQVTLSCSPISGHRSVSWYQQTPGQGLQFLFEYFSETQRNKGNFPGRFSGRQFSNSRSEMNVSTLELGDSALYLCASSFRVRGQEEQYFGPGTRLTVT.

This chain connects TRBV11-3 to TRBJ2-5, with 8 bases lining up with TRBD2. The J segment lost 1 base and the V segment lost 6 bases, leaving 10 bases of the junction unmatched. The CDR3 runs 16 residues. Germline assignment: CDR1 SGHNT and CDR2 YENEEA. CDR3 nucleotide sequence: TGTGCCAGCAGTCAGGGTGCGGGAGGCACCCAAGAGACCCAGTACTTC. This sequence encodes CASSQGAGGTQETQYF. The full variable domain, completed using reference TRBV11-3 and TRBJ2-5, is EAGVVQSPRYKIIEKKQPVAFWCNPISGHNTLYWYLQNLGQGPELLIRYENEEAVDDSQLPKDRFSAERLKGVDSTLKIQPAELGDSAVYLCASSQGAGGTQETQYFGPGTRLLVL.

The chain couples TRBV25-1 to TRBJ2-7, with TRBD2 matching 7 bases. The CDR3 spans 15 residues. Per the germline V gene, CDR1 is MGHDK and CDR2 is SYGVNS. V dropped 8 bases and J dropped 3; count of bases not matched to a gene: 13. The CDR3 nucleotides read TGTGCCAGCCGAGGTGGCGGGGACTACCACTACGAGCAGTACTTC. Amino acid sequence: CASRGGGDYHYEQYF.

The chain recombines TRBV6-1 with TRBJ2-1; 7 bases map to TRBD2. Trimming took 1 base from V and 5 from J; bases not matched to a gene: 14. Germline CDR1 reads MNHNS; CDR2 reads SASEGT. This CDR3 has 18 residues. For the CDR3, the DNA is TGTGCCAGCAGTGAAGGGGGACTACTGTTTGGGGCGAACAATGAGCAGTTCTTC. It translates to CASSEGGLLFGANNEQFF.

This chain connects TRBV5-1 to TRBJ2-7, with 7 bases fitting TRBD2. V dropped 0 bases and J dropped 5; count of bases not matched to a gene: 8. Germline V gene sequence: CDR1 SGHRS, CDR2 YFSETQ. This CDR3 has 15 amino acids. The CDR3 region has the DNA TGCGCCAGCAGCTTGGCCGATTACGCGGGGGACGAGCAGTACTTC. This sequence encodes CASSLADYAGDEQYF.